The 12 T cell receptor beta chains presented below share a single source sample, sequenced in a study of blood T cell repertoires in COVID-19. Sequencing was performed with immunoSEQ multiplex PCR; in TCRdb, only in-frame clones are kept and a portion is missing. The table lists about 120,000 clones, roughly nine tenths of them singletons. Sequenced sample: peripheral blood. These receptors were taken from a human donor in a cohort sampled during active COVID-19.

This chain links TRBV7-2 with TRBJ1-1; D call uncertain. Germline V gives CDR1 SGHTA, CDR2 FQGNSA. The CDR3 length is 12 residues. V was trimmed by 3 bases and J by 11 bases, leaving 13 bases between them. As DNA, the CDR3 is TGTGCCAGCAGCTTCGGCGGGAGGGTGGCTTTCTTT. Protein sequence: CASSFGGRVAFF. Together with reference TRBV7-2 and TRBJ1-1, the CDR3 gives the full variable domain: GAGVSQSPSNKVTEKGKDVELRCDPISGHTALYWYRQSLGQGLEFLIYFQGNSAPDKSGLPSDRFSAERTGGSVSTLTIQRTQQEDSAVYLCASSFGGRVAFFGQGTRLTVV.

V is TRBV24-1 and J is TRBJ2-5; 7 bases agree with TRBD1. Per the germline V gene, CDR1 is KGHDR and CDR2 is SFDVKD. Trimming removed 0 bases from V and 5 bases from J; junction bases left unmatched: 2. The CDR3 is 14 amino acids. CDR3: CATSDLETGETQYF. The CDR3 DNA is TGTGCCACCAGTGATTTGGAGACAGGGGAGACCCAGTACTTC.

The chain carries TRBV11-3 and TRBJ2-3, with TRBD2 identical over 7 bases. There are 17 residues in the CDR3. The ends lost 5 bases at V and 5 bases at J; junction bases unmatched: 16. The germline gives CDR1 SGHNT, CDR2 YENEEA. CDR3 DNA: TGTGCCAGCAGCCCCAGACCCCTAGCGCGCGGGGGAGATACGCAGTATTTT. Amino acids: CASSPRPLARGGDTQYF.

V is TRBV29-1 and J is TRBJ2-7; 8 nucleotides agree with TRBD1. The CDR3 covers 12 residues. Germline CDR1 and CDR2: SQVTM and ANQGSEA. The V gene end was trimmed by 4 bases and the J gene end by 5 bases; junction bases not matched to a gene: 4. This CDR3 is CSVGQGSDEQYF. The CDR3 nucleotides are TGCAGCGTTGGACAGGGGAGCGACGAGCAGTACTTC.

CDR3 sequence: CSVEGDKSYEQYF. The CDR3 region has the DNA TGCAGCGTTGAAGGCGACAAATCCTACGAGCAGTACTTC. The genes are TRBV29-1 and TRBJ2-7; D is uncertain. CDR1 and CDR2 from the germline V gene are SQVTM and ANQGSEA. V gave up 1 base and J gave up 1 base, with 8 bases separating them. This CDR3 comprises 13 residues.

Here the CDR3 DNA reads TGTGCCAGCAGCTTCGAGGGCCTTATGAACACTGAAGCTTTCTTT. Residues: CASSFEGLMNTEAFF. The V call is TRBV5-4, the J call TRBJ1-1; D is unclear. Trimming removed 2 bases from V and 0 bases from J, with 11 bases in between. Germline CDR1 is SGHNT and CDR2 is YYREEE (reference sequence). The CDR3 runs to 15 residues.

This chain joins TRBV5-1 and TRBJ1-4; 9 bases line up with TRBD1. The germline V gene has CDR1 SGHRS and CDR2 YFSETQ. The CDR3 is 14 residues long. V dropped 5 bases and J dropped 5; count of bases not matched to a gene: 4. The chain's CDR3 is CASSLTGGNEKLFF. CDR3 sequence (DNA): TGCGCCAGCAGTTTGACAGGGGGGAATGAAAAACTGTTTTTT.

The chain joins TRBV3-1 (or the pseudogene TRBV3-2) to TRBJ1-5; D unclear. CDR1 is LGHDT, CDR2 YNNKEL, per germline (reference sequence). This CDR3 comprises 15 residues. The germline V and J ends were trimmed by 1 base and 9 bases, with 16 bases remaining between them. This CDR3 is CASSQGTGGYGPQHF. The CDR3 DNA is TGTGCCAGCAGCCAAGGCACCGGAGGGTATGGGCCCCAGCATTTT.

The CDR3, as DNA: TGTGCCAGTATGAGCGGGGGTGGAGGGAACACCGGGGAGCTGTTTTTT. This gives the protein CASMSGGGGNTGELFF. J is TRBJ2-2 and V is TRBV19; 8 bases fit TRBD2. The CDR3 runs 16 residues. The V segment lost 7 bases and the J segment 1 base; nucleotides outside the gene matches: 8. Germline V gene lookup returns CDR1 LNHDA and CDR2 SQIVND (reference sequence).

The chain combines TRBV2 with TRBJ2-2; D is perhaps TRBD2 (5 bases). The V gene lost 5 bases and the J gene lost 5 bases, with 12 bases spanning the gap. Germline values: CDR1 SNHLY, CDR2 FYNNEI. This CDR3 is built from 14 residues. The CDR3 DNA follows: TGTGCCAGCAGTAGTCTAGCTGGGACCGGGGAGCTGTTTTTT. It translates to CASSSLAGTGELFF.

CDR3 in amino acids: CASRSIRGPGELFF. The CDR3 region has the DNA TGTGCCAGCAGATCCATCAGGGGGCCCGGGGAGCTGTTTTTT. The chain carries TRBV2 and TRBJ2-2; 8 bases map to TRBD1. Losses at the gene ends were 6 bases for V and 6 bases for J; bases not matched to a gene: 6. The CDR3 contains 14 residues. Germline lookup yields CDR1 SNHLY and CDR2 FYNNEI.

The V call is TRBV19, the J call TRBJ2-5, with a weak D call TRBD2 (5 bases). The CDR3 consists of 13 residues. Germline CDR1 reads LNHDA; CDR2 reads SQIVND (reference sequence). V was trimmed by 4 bases and J by 4 bases, leaving 10 bases between them. CDR3 in amino acids: CASSKRVGETQYF. The CDR3 bases are TGTGCCAGTAGTAAGAGGGTGGGAGAGACCCAGTACTTC. Using reference TRBV19 and TRBJ2-5 for the parts outside the CDR3, the full variable domain is DGGITQSPKYLFRKEGQNVTLSCEQNLNHDAMYWYRQDPGQGLRLIYYSQIVNDFQKGDIAEGYSVSREKKESFPLTVTSAQKNPTAFYLCASSKRVGETQYFGPGTRLLVL.